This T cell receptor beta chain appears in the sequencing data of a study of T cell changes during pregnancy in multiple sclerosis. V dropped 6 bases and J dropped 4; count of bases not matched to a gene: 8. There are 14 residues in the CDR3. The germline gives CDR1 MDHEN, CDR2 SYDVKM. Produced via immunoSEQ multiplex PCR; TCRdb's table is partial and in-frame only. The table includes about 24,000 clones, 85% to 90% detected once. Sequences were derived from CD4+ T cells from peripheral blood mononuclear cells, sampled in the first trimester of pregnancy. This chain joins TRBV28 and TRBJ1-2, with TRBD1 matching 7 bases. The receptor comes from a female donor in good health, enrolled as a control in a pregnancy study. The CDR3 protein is CASSKGGQFYGYTF. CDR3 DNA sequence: TGTGCCAGCAGCAAGGGGGGACAGTTCTATGGCTACACCTTC.